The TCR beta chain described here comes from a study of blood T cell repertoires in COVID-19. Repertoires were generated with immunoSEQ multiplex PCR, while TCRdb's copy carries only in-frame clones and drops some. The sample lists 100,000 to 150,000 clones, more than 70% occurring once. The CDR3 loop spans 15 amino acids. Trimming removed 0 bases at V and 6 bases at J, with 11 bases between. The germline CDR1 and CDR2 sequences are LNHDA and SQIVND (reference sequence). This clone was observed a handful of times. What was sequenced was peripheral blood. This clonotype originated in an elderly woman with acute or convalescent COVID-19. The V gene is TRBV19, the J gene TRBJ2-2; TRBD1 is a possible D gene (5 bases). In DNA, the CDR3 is TGTGCCAGTAGTATAGATCCAACAGGCGCCGGGGAGCTGTTTTTT. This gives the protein CASSIDPTGAGELFF.